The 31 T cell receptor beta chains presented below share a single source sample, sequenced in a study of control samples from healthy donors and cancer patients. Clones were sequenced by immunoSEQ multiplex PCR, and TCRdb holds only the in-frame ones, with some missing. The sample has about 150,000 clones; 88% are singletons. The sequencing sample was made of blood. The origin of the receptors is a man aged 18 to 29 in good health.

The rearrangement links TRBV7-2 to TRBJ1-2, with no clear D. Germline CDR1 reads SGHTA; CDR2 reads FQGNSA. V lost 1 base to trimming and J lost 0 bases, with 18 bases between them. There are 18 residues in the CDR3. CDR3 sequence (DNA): TGTGCCAGCAGCTTAGAGGCAGTCTACGGTGCCGCTAACTATGGCTACACCTTC. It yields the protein CASSLEAVYGAANYGYTF.

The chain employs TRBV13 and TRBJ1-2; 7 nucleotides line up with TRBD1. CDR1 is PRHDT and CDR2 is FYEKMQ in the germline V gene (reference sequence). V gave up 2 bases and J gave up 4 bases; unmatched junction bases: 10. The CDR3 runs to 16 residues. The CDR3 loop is CASSLRALDRAYGYTF. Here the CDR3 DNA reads TGTGCCAGCAGCTTAAGGGCCCTTGACAGGGCCTATGGCTACACCTTC.

CDR3 protein: CASSLGTGGGGHNEKLFF. Written as DNA, the CDR3 is TGTGCCAGCAGTTTGGGGACAGGGGGCGGGGGACATAATGAAAAACTGTTTTTT. The rearrangement joins TRBV28 to TRBJ1-4; 12 nucleotides agree with TRBD1. The CDR3 totals 18 residues. Germline V CDR1 and CDR2: MDHEN, SYDVKM. V trimming: 3 bases; J trimming: 4 bases; junction bases outside the gene matches: 9. Looking up the rest from reference TRBV28 and TRBJ1-4 gives the full variable domain: DVKVTQSSRYLVKRTGEKVFLECVQDMDHENMFWYRQDPGLGLRLIYFSYDVKMKEKGDIPEGYSVSREKKERFSLILESASTNQTSMYLCASSLGTGGGGHNEKLFFGSGTQLSVL.

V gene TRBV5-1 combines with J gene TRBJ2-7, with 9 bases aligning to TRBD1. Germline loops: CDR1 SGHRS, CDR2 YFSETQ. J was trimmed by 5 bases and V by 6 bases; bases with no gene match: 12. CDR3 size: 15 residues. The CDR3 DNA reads TGCGCCAGCACCCTTAAGACAGGGGGTGTAAACGAGCAGTACTTC. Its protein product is CASTLKTGGVNEQYF. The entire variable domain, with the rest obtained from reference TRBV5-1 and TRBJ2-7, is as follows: KAGVTQTPRYLIKTRGQQVTLSCSPISGHRSVSWYQQTPGQGLQFLFEYFSETQRNKGNFPGRFSGRQFSNSRSEMNVSTLELGDSALYLCASTLKTGGVNEQYFGPGTRLTVT.

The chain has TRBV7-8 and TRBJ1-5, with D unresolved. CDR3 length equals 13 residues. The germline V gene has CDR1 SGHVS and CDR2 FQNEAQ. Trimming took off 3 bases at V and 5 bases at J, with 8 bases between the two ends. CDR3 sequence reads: CASSLAPDQPQHF. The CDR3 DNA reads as TGTGCCAGCAGCTTGGCGCCCGATCAGCCCCAGCATTTT.

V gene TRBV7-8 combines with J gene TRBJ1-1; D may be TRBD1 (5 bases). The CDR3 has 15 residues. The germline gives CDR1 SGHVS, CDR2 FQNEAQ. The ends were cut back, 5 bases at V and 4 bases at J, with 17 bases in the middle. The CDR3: CASSQRRGSSTEAFF. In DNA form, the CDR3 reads TGTGCCAGCAGCCAAAGGCGGGGGTCGAGCACTGAAGCTTTCTTT.

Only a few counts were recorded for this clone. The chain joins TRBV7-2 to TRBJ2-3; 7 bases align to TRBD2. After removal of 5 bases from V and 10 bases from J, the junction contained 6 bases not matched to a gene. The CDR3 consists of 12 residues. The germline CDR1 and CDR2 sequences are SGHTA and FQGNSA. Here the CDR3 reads CASSTTSFSQYF. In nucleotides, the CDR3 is TGTGCCAGCAGCACGACTAGCTTTTCGCAGTATTTT.

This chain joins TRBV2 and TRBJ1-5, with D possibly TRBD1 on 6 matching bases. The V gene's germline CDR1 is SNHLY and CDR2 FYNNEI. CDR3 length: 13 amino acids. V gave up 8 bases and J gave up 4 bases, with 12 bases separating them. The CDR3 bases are TGTGCCAGCCAGGGGATCCGAAATCAGCCCCAGCATTTT. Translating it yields CASQGIRNQPQHF.

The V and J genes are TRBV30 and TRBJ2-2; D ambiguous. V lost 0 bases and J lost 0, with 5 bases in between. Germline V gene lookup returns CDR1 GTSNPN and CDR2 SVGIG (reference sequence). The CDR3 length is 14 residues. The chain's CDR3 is CAWSVRANTGELFF. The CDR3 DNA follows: TGTGCCTGGAGTGTACGGGCGAACACCGGGGAGCTGTTTTTT.

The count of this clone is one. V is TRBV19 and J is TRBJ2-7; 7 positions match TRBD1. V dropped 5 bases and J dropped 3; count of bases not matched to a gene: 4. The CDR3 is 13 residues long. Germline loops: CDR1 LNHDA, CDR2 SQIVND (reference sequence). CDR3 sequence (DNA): TGTGCCAGTAGTCCCGGGACAGTCTACGAGCAGTACTTC. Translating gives CASSPGTVYEQYF.

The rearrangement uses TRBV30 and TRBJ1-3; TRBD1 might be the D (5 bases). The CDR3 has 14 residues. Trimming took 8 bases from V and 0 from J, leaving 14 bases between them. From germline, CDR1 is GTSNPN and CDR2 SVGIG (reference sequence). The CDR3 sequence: CARSPGLSGNTIYF. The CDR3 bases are TGTGCCCGGTCGCCGGGACTCTCTGGAAACACCATATATTTT.

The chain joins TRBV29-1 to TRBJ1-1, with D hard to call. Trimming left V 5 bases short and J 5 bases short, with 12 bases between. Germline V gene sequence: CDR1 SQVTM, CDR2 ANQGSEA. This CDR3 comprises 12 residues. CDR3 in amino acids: CSVFTGQTEAFF. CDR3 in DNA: TGCAGCGTTTTTACTGGGCAGACTGAAGCTTTCTTT. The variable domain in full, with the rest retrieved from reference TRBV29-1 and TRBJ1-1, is SAVISQKPSRDICQRGTSLTIQCQVDSQVTMMFWYRQQPGQSLTLIATANQGSEATYESGFVIDKFPISRPNLTFSTLTVSNMSPEDSSIYLCSVFTGQTEAFFGQGTRLTVV.

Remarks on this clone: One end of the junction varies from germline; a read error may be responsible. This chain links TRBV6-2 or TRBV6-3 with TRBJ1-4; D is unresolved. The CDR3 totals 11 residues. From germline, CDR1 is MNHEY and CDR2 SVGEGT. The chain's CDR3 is CASSHSWKLFF. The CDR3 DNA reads TGTGCCAGCAGTCACTCGTGGAAACTGTTTTTT.

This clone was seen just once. CDR3 nucleotides: TGTGCCAGCAGCCTTGTTGGGGTGGCCTACAATGAGCAGTTCTTC. Protein sequence: CASSLVGVAYNEQFF. V gene TRBV5-6 combines with J gene TRBJ2-1, with no clear D. The CDR3 loop spans 15 amino acids. V was trimmed by 4 bases and J by 2 bases, leaving 13 bases between them. From germline, CDR1 is SGHDT and CDR2 YYEEEE.

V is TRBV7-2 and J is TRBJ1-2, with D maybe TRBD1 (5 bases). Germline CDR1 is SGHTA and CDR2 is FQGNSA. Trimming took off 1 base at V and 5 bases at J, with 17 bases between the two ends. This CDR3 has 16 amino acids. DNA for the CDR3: TGTGCCAGCAGCTTAGGGGCTGAGACAGAAGGATATGGCTACACCTTC. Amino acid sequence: CASSLGAETEGYGYTF.

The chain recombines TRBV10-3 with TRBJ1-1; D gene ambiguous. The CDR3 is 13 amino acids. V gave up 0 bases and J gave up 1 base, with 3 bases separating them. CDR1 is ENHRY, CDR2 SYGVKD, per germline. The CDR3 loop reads CAISESENTEAFF. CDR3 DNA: TGTGCCATCAGTGAGTCGGAGAACACTGAAGCTTTCTTT.

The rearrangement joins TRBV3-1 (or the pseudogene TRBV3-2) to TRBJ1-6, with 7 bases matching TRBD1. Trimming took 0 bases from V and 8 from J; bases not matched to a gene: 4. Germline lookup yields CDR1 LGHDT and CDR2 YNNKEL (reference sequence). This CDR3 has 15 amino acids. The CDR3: CASSQDSGGYSPLHF. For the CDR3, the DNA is TGTGCCAGCAGCCAAGACTCAGGGGGATATTCACCCCTCCACTTT.

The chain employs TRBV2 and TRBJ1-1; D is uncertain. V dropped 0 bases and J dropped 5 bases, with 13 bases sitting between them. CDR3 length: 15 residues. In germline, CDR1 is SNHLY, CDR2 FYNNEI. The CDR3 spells CASSEALRGGTEAFF. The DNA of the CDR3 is TGTGCCAGCAGTGAAGCGCTTCGGGGAGGTACTGAAGCTTTCTTT.

This CDR3 is CAWSKGTGNQPQHF. The CDR3 nucleotides are TGTGCCTGGAGTAAAGGGACAGGGAATCAGCCCCAGCATTTT. V and J are TRBV30 and TRBJ1-5; 9 bases map to TRBD1. The CDR3 has 14 residues. CDR1 and CDR2 from the germline V gene are GTSNPN and SVGIG (reference sequence). The J segment lost 4 bases and the V segment lost 2 bases, leaving 3 bases of the junction unmatched.

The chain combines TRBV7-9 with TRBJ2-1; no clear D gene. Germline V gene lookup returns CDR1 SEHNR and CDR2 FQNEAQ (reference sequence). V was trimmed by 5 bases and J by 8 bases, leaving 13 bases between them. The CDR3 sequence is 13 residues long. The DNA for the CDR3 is TGTGCCAGCAGCCCGTGGGCGAGCGATGAGCAGTTCTTC. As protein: CASSPWASDEQFF.

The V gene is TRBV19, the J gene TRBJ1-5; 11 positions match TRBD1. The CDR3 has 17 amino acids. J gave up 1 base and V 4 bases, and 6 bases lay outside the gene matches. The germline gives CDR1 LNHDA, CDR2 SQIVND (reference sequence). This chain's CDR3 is CASSTRTGGMSNQPQHF. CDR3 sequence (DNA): TGTGCCAGTAGTACCCGGACAGGGGGCATGAGCAATCAGCCCCAGCATTTT.

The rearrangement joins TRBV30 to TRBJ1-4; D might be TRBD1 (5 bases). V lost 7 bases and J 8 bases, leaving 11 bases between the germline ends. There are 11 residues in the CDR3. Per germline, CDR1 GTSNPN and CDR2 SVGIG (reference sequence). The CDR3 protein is CASGGEEKLFF. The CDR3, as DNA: TGTGCCTCGGGGGGAGAGGAAAAACTGTTTTTT.

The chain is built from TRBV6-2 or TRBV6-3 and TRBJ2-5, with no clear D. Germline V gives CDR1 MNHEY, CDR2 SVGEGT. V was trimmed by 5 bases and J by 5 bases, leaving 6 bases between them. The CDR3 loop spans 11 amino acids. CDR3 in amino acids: CASSPRETQYF. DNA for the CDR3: TGTGCCAGCAGTCCCAGGGAGACCCAGTACTTC.

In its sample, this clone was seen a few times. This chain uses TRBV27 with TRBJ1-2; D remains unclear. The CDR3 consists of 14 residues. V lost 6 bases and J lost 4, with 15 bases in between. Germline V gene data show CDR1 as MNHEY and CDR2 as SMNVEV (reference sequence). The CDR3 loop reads CASSPNRGIYGYTF. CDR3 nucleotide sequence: TGTGCCAGCAGCCCCAATCGGGGAATCTATGGCTACACCTTC.

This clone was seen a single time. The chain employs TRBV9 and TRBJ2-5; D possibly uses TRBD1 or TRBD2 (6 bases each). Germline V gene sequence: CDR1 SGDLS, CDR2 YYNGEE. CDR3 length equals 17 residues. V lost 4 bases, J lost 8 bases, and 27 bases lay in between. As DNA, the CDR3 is TGTGCCAGCAGCAAAGGAGTCCGCGGGGACACGCCAAGTACCCAGTACTTC. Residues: CASSKGVRGDTPSTQYF. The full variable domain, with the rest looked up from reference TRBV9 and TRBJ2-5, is DSGVTQTPKHLITATGQRVTLRCSPRSGDLSVYWYQQSLDQGLQFLIQYYNGEERAKGNILERFSAQQFPDLHSELNLSSLELGDSALYFCASSKGVRGDTPSTQYFGPGTRLLVL.

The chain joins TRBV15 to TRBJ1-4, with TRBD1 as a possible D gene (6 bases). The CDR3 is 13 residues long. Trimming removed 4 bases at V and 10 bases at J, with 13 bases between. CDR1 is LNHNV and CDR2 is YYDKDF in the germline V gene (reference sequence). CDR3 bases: TGTGCCACCAGCACCCGGACAGTTGGAAAACTGTTTTTT. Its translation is CATSTRTVGKLFF.

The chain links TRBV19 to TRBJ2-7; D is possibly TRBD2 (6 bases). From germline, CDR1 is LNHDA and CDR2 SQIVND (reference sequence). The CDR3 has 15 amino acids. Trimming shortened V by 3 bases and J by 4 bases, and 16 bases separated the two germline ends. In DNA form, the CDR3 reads TGTGCCAGTAGTATTGGGGCTAGCGAACATTACGAGCAGTACTTC. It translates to CASSIGASEHYEQYF.

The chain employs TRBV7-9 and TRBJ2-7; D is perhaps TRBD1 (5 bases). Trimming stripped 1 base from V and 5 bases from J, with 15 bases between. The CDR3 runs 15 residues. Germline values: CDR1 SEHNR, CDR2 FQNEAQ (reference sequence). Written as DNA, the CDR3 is TGTGCCAGCAGCTTAGGGGTGGCAGGGTGGAACGAGCAGTACTTC. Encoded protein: CASSLGVAGWNEQYF.

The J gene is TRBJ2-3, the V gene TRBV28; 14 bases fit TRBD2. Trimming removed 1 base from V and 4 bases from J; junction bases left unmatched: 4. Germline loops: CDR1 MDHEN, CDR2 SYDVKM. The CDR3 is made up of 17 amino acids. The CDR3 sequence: CASSLSGLAGAADTQYF. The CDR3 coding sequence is TGTGCCAGCAGTTTATCGGGACTAGCGGGGGCCGCAGATACGCAGTATTTT.

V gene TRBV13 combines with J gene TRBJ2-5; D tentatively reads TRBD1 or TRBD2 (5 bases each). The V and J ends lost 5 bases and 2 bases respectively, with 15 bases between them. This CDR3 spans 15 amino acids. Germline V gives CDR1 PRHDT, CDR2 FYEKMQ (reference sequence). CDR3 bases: TGTGCCAGCAGCCCCGGGGCCTCGTCGCAAGAGACCCAGTACTTC. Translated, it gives CASSPGASSQETQYF.

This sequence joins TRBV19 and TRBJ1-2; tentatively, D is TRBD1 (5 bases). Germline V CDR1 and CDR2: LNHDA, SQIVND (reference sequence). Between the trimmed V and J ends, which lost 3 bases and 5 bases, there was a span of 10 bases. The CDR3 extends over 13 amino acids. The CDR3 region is CASSIRGDYGYTF. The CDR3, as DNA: TGTGCCAGTAGTATTAGGGGAGATTATGGCTACACCTTC.